Following are 11 T cell receptor beta chains from one sample sequenced in a study of blood T cell repertoires in COVID-19. The protocol was immunoSEQ multiplex PCR, while the TCRdb copy is restricted to in-frame clones and leaves out a portion. This sample yields fewer than 400,000 clones, of which 65% to 90% are seen a single time; roughly 4% belongs to the top ten. Sequencing was done on a sample of PBMCs or T cells enriched from blood (not recorded which). All receptors come from a man aged 25 to 40 who had recovered from COVID-19.

This chain joins TRBV25-1 and TRBJ1-5; D gene uncertain. This CDR3 contains 13 residues. V shed 9 bases and J shed 0 bases, with 9 bases lying between them. Germline CDR1 and CDR2: MGHDK and SYGVNS. The CDR3: CASPISSNQPQHF. Written as DNA, the CDR3 is TGTGCCAGTCCGATTAGTAGCAATCAGCCCCAGCATTTT.

The chain couples TRBV18 to TRBJ2-2; 11 bases match TRBD2. V was clipped by 8 bases and J by 1 base; unmatched bases: 3. Germline CDR1 is KGHSH and CDR2 is LQKENI. CDR3 length: 15 residues. The DNA of the CDR3 is TGTGCCAGCACCGGACTAGCGGGGAACACCGGGGAGCTGTTTTTT. Translated: CASTGLAGNTGELFF.

The chain employs TRBV19 and TRBJ1-3; 7 nucleotides line up with TRBD1. Losses at the gene ends were 8 bases for V and 0 bases for J; bases not matched to a gene: 1. Germline V lookup: CDR1 LNHDA, CDR2 SQIVND (reference sequence). CDR3 length: 13 amino acids. CDR3 region: CASGTASGNTIYF. Written as DNA, the CDR3 is TGTGCCAGTGGGACAGCCTCTGGAAACACCATATATTTT.

This chain links TRBV6-5 with TRBJ2-3; possible D gene TRBD2, 5 bases. The length of the CDR3 is 14 residues. V shed 7 bases and J shed 4 bases, with 15 bases lying between them. The germline CDR1 and CDR2 sequences are MNHEY and SVGAGI. This CDR3 is CASTSGLPADTQYF. DNA for the CDR3: TGTGCCAGCACTTCGGGGTTGCCGGCAGATACGCAGTATTTT.

This rearrangement joins TRBV5-8 to TRBJ2-2; D possibly corresponds to TRBD1 (5 bases). The CDR3 has 16 residues. CDR1 is SGHTS and CDR2 is YDEGEE in the germline V gene. The V end was cut by 0 bases, the J end by 5 bases, with 14 bases between. CDR3 protein: CASSLGGSLRTGELFF. CDR3 nucleotides: TGTGCCAGCAGCTTGGGGGGCAGCCTGCGGACCGGGGAGCTGTTTTTT. Full variable domain (rest looked up from reference TRBV5-8 and TRBJ2-2): EAGVTQSPTHLIKTRGQQATLRCSPISGHTSVYWYQQALGLGLQFLLWYDEGEERNRGNFPPRFSGRQFPNYSSELNVNALELEDSALYLCASSLGGSLRTGELFFGEGSRLTVL.

V is TRBV2 and J is TRBJ2-5, with 10 bases that match TRBD2. Trimming took 4 bases from V and 3 from J; bases not matched to a gene: 5. The CDR3 loop spans 15 amino acids. Germline lookup yields CDR1 SNHLY and CDR2 FYNNEI. The DNA for the CDR3 is TGTGCCAGCAGTGTTCCTAGCGGGGGAGAAGAGACCCAGTACTTC. This sequence encodes CASSVPSGGEETQYF.

The chain uses TRBV3-1 (or the pseudogene TRBV3-2) and TRBJ1-2; 8 bases fit TRBD1. This CDR3 comprises 13 residues. Germline values: CDR1 LGHDT, CDR2 YNNKEL (reference sequence). Losses at the gene ends were 3 bases for V and 7 bases for J; bases not matched to a gene: 4. For the CDR3, the DNA is TGTGCCAGCAGCCACCAGGACAGGGCTGGCTACACCTTC. Protein: CASSHQDRAGYTF.

This clone appeared a single time. The rearrangement uses TRBV6-5 and TRBJ2-3, with 7 bases lining up with TRBD2. The CDR3 totals 16 residues. V trimming: 3 bases; J trimming: 3 bases; junction bases outside the gene matches: 9. CDR1 and CDR2 from the germline V gene are MNHEY and SVGAGI. The CDR3 protein is CASSYAGASVTDTQYF. CDR3 bases: TGTGCCAGCAGTTATGCGGGAGCGTCGGTAACAGATACGCAGTATTTT.

V usage is TRBV30 and J usage is TRBJ2-7; 7 nucleotides agree with TRBD2. V was pared by 5 bases and J by 1 base, with 8 bases of the junction left unmatched. The CDR3 runs 14 residues. CDR1 and CDR2 from the germline V gene are GTSNPN and SVGIG (reference sequence). The CDR3 sequence: CAWERGYVSYEQYF. The CDR3 coding sequence is TGTGCCTGGGAGCGGGGTTACGTTTCCTACGAGCAGTACTTC.

V is TRBV14 and J is TRBJ2-7, with TRBD2 matching over 7 bases. CDR3 length: 15 amino acids. V was pared by 2 bases and J by 0 bases, with 4 bases of the junction left unmatched. CDR1 is SGHDN, CDR2 FVKESK, per germline. The CDR3 sequence is CASSQWGGSSYEQYF. In DNA form, the CDR3 reads TGTGCCAGCAGCCAATGGGGGGGAAGCTCCTACGAGCAGTACTTC.

The V call is TRBV5-1, the J call TRBJ2-6, with D perhaps TRBD2 (5 bases). V dropped 0 bases and J dropped 0 bases, with 10 bases sitting between them. The CDR3 runs to 17 residues. CDR1 SGHRS and CDR2 YFSETQ come from the germline V gene. In nucleotides, the CDR3 is TGCGCCAGCAGCTTGGCGGGGTCCATCTCTGGGGCCAACGTCCTGACTTTC. It encodes CASSLAGSISGANVLTF.